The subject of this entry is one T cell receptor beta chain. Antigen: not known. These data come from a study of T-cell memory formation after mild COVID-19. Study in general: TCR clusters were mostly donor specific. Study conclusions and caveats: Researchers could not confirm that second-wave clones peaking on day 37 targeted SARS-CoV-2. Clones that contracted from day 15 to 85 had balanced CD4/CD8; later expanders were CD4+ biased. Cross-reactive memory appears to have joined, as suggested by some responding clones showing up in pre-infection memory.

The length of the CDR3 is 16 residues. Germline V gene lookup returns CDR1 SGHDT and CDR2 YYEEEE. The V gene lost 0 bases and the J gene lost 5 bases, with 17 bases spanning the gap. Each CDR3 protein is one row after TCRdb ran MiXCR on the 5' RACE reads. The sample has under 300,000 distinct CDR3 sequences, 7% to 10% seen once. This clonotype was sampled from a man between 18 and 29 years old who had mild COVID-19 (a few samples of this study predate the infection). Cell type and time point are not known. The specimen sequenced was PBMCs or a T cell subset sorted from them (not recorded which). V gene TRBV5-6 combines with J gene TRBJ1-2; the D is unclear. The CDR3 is CASSLAEYAGIYGYTF. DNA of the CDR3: TGTGCCAGCAGCTTGGCCGAATATGCCGGAATATATGGCTACACCTTC. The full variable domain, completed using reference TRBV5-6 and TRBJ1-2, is DAGVTQSPTHLIKTRGQQVTLRCSPKSGHDTVSWYQQALGQGPQFIFQYYEEEERQRGNFPDRFSGHQFPNYSSELNVNALLLGDSALYLCASSLAEYAGIYGYTFGSGTRLTVV.